These T cell receptor beta chains were read from a single sample in a study of blood T cell repertoires in COVID-19. Clones were read by immunoSEQ multiplex PCR, and TCRdb kept only the in-frame ones, dropping some. The data contain 250,000 to 350,000 clones, approximately 90% of them singletons. The material sequenced was peripheral blood. Every receptor here comes from a woman aged 45-65 years with COVID-19, enrolled during active disease. The CDR3 runs from the conserved cysteine through the conserved F or W. D genes are given only for firm matches. Not all rows give a size; the values are once, few, many and, for expanded clones, a class.

>NA|TRBV19|TRBJ1-5|NA
CASSIAGSNQPQHF
TGTGCCAGTAGTATTGCGGGGAGCAATCAGCCCCAGCATTTT
>few|TRBV5-5|TRBJ1-2|NA
CASSFTANYGYTF
TGTGCCAGCAGCTTTACGGCTAACTATGGCTACACCTTC
>NA|TRBV7-9|TRBJ2-7|TRBD1
CASSFPDGVRTGDSYEQYF
TGTGCCAGCAGTTTCCCCGACGGGGTGAGGACAGGGGACTCCTACGAGCAGTACTTC
>NA|TRBV15|TRBJ2-5|NA
CATSGGRARGQETQYF
TGTGCCACCAGCGGGGGCCGGGCGAGGGGTCAAGAGACCCAGTACTTC
>NA|TRBV6-2/TRBV6-3|TRBJ1-6|TRBD1
CASSTDRANNSPLHF
TGTGCCAGCAGTACCGACAGGGCGAATAATTCACCCCTCCACTTT
>once|TRBV19|TRBJ1-2|NA
CASSIEGWRGDGYTF
TGTGCCAGTAGTATAGAAGGGTGGCGGGGTGACGGCTACACCTTC
>NA|TRBV5-1|TRBJ2-6|NA
CASSLVATTGFGANVLTF
TGCGCCAGCAGCTTGGTGGCAACAACAGGGTTTGGGGCCAACGTCCTGACTTTC
>NA|TRBV7-9|TRBJ1-2|NA
CASSFPGANYGYTF
TGTGCCAGCAGCTTCCCGGGGGCTAACTATGGCTACACCTTC
>NA|TRBV12-3/TRBV12-4|TRBJ2-1|NA
CASSFRGDEQFF
TGTGCCAGCAGTTTCAGGGGCGATGAGCAGTTCTTC
>NA|TRBV9|TRBJ1-1|TRBD1
CASSVAYGGQGGTEAFF
TGTGCCAGCAGCGTAGCCTACGGGGGACAGGGTGGAACTGAAGCTTTCTTT
>NA|TRBV2|TRBJ2-1|NA
CASSEVGSEQFF
TGTGCCAGCAGTGAAGTCGGGAGTGAGCAGTTCTTC
>NA|TRBV5-6|TRBJ1-2|NA
CASSLVGQGSYGYTF
TGTGCCAGCAGCTTGGTAGGGCAGGGGAGCTATGGCTACACCTTC
>NA|TRBV11-3|TRBJ2-7|NA
CASSLWGDYYEQYF
TGTGCCAGCAGCTTATGGGGGGATTACTACGAGCAGTACTTC
>NA|TRBV7-3|TRBJ2-2|TRBD2
CASSLKTSITLNTGELFF
TGTGCCAGCAGCCTTAAGACTAGCATCACTTTGAACACCGGGGAGCTGTTTTTT
>once|TRBV24-1|TRBJ2-5|NA
CATADSVIQETQYF
TGTGCCACGGCAGACAGCGTGATACAAGAGACCCAGTACTTC
>NA|TRBV11-2|TRBJ1-2|NA
CASSLVAGDGYTF
TGTGCCAGCAGCTTAGTGGCAGGGGATGGCTACACCTTC
>NA|TRBV9|TRBJ2-2|TRBD2
CASSVAGLAGVTGELFF
TGTGCCAGCAGCGTAGCTGGGTTAGCGGGAGTTACCGGGGAGCTGTTTTTT
>once|TRBV24-1|TRBJ1-5|NA
CATSDGGRGPYQPQHF
TGTGCCACCAGTGATGGGGGGCGGGGGCCTTATCAGCCCCAGCATTTT
>NA|TRBV18|TRBJ2-1|TRBD2
CASSPEGGRASYNEQFF
TGTGCCAGCTCACCAGAGGGAGGGAGGGCCTCATACAATGAGCAGTTCTTC
>NA|TRBV14|TRBJ1-1|NA
CASSQVGGTEAFF
TGTGCCAGCAGCCAAGTGGGGGGGACTGAAGCTTTCTTT
>NA|TRBV11-2|TRBJ2-5|TRBD1
CASSLEGTGKNSQYF
TGTGCCAGCAGCTTAGAAGGGACAGGGAAGAACTCCCAGTACTTC
>NA|TRBV2|TRBJ1-5|TRBD1
CASSQITGGQFGQPQHF
TGTGCCAGCAGCCAAATAACAGGGGGCCAATTTGGTCAGCCCCAGCATTTT
>NA|TRBV24-1|TRBJ1-1|NA
CATSAQGFEAFF
TGTGCCACCAGTGCACAGGGATTTGAAGCTTTCTTT
>NA|TRBV21-1|TRBJ2-1|NA
CASNKLRDNEQFF
TGTGCCAGCAACAAACTACGGGACAATGAGCAGTTCTTC
>NA|TRBV3-1/TRBV3-2|TRBJ2-4|NA
CASSQEDLRSLAKNIQYF
TGTGCCAGCAGCCAGGAGGACCTTCGATCACTAGCCAAAAACATTCAGTACTTC
>NA|TRBV5-1|TRBJ2-7|TRBD2
CASSLVGGDVQYF
TGCGCCAGCAGCTTAGTCGGGGGGGATGTGCAGTACTTC
>NA|TRBV2|TRBJ1-2|TRBD1
CASREQPGQGWYGYTF
TGTGCCAGCAGAGAACAGCCCGGACAGGGATGGTATGGCTACACCTTC
>NA|TRBV7-6|TRBJ2-5|NA
CASSSGGRGTARETQYF
TGTGCCAGCAGCTCGGGCGGACGGGGAACCGCGAGGGAGACCCAGTACTTC
>NA|TRBV18|TRBJ2-1|TRBD2
CASSPRPPGEGTGVHNEQFF
TGTGCCAGCTCACCTAGACCTCCGGGGGAGGGAACGGGAGTCCACAATGAGCAGTTCTTC
>NA|TRBV6-4|TRBJ1-1|NA
CASRNQGFDTEAFF
TGTGCCAGCAGAAACCAGGGCTTTGACACTGAAGCTTTCTTT
>NA|TRBV18|TRBJ1-5|TRBD1
CASSRQGQLNQPQHF
TGTGCCAGCTCACGCCAGGGACAGTTAAATCAGCCCCAGCATTTT
>NA|TRBV11-3|TRBJ2-5|NA
CASRAQGNTPQETQYF
TGTGCCAGCAGAGCTCAGGGGAACACCCCACAAGAGACCCAGTACTTC
>NA|TRBV19|TRBJ1-2|TRBD1
CASSIGQGGGYTF
TGTGCCAGTAGTATTGGCCAGGGGGGTGGCTACACCTTC
>NA|TRBV11-2|TRBJ1-1|TRBD1
CASSLTRDRPEAFF
TGTGCCAGCAGCTTAACTAGGGACAGGCCAGAAGCTTTCTTT
>NA|TRBV6-2/TRBV6-3|TRBJ1-2|NA
CASSGVAGRTYGYTF
TGTGCCAGCAGTGGCGTTGCGGGACGGACCTATGGCTACACCTTC
>once|TRBV18|TRBJ2-3|NA
CASSRGLGDTQYF
TGTGCCAGCTCCCGTGGGCTGGGAGATACGCAGTATTTT
>NA|TRBV12-3/TRBV12-4|TRBJ2-5|NA
CASSLIGETQYF
TGTGCCAGCAGTTTAATCGGAGAGACCCAGTACTTC
>NA|TRBV29-1|TRBJ2-1|NA
CSVERDLTFNEQFF
TGCAGCGTCGAGAGGGATCTGACCTTCAATGAGCAGTTCTTC
>NA|TRBV6-5|TRBJ2-5|NA
CASSPRGGFETQYF
TGTGCCAGCAGTCCTAGGGGGGGCTTCGAGACCCAGTACTTC
>NA|TRBV19|TRBJ2-7|NA
CASKNSREQYF
TGTGCCAGTAAGAATTCGAGGGAGCAGTACTTC
>NA|TRBV28|TRBJ1-5|NA
CASSSLDTGNQPQHF
TGTGCCAGCAGTTCACTTGATACGGGCAATCAGCCCCAGCATTTT
>NA|TRBV20-1|TRBJ1-3|TRBD1
CSASFPGGGNTIYF
TGCAGTGCTAGTTTCCCAGGGGGCGGAAACACCATATATTTT
>NA|TRBV3-1/TRBV3-2|TRBJ1-2|NA
CASSQDQIYGYTF
TGTGCCAGCAGCCAAGACCAGATCTATGGCTACACCTTC
>NA|TRBV25-1|TRBJ2-1|NA
CASSEQSPNEQFF
TGTGCCAGCAGTGAACAGTCCCCCAATGAGCAGTTCTTC
>once|TRBV7-9|TRBJ2-3|TRBD2
CASSPLIDDGGDTQYF
TGTGCCAGCAGCCCTCTCATTGATGACGGGGGGGATACGCAGTATTTT
>NA|TRBV18|TRBJ2-5|NA
CASSPHLLETQYF
TGTGCCAGCTCACCCCACTTACTAGAGACCCAGTACTTC